Listed here are 12 T cell receptor beta chains from one sample, sequenced in a study of T cell responses to AZD1222 COVID-19 vaccine. Sequencing used immunoSEQ multiplex PCR; TCRdb keeps in-frame clones, though not all of them. Among some 130,000 clones listed, 93% were seen once. This specimen was peripheral blood, taken on day 0 of AZD1222 vaccination. The receptors stem from an adult in good health.

This clone was counted a few times. The V and J genes are TRBV7-8 and TRBJ1-3; weak D call: TRBD1 (5 bases). There are 15 residues in the CDR3. The germline CDR1 and CDR2 sequences are SGHVS and FQNEAQ. V was pared by 5 bases and J by 0 bases, with 11 bases between. This chain's CDR3 is CASSPVGVSGNTIYF. As DNA, the CDR3 is TGTGCCAGCAGCCCCGTGGGGGTCTCTGGAAACACCATATATTTT.

This chain joins TRBV5-6 and TRBJ2-7, with TRBD1 as a possible D gene (5 bases). The CDR3 runs 12 residues. Germline values: CDR1 SGHDT, CDR2 YYEEEE. Trimming took off 6 bases at V and 6 bases at J, with 13 bases between the two ends. This chain's CDR3 is CASKGQGTEQYF. The CDR3 nucleotides are TGTGCCAGCAAGGGCCAGGGAACCGAGCAGTACTTC.

This chain uses TRBV11-2 with TRBJ1-5; TRBD1 agrees at 8 bases. CDR3 length: 15 amino acids. CDR1 and CDR2 from the germline V gene are SGHAT and FQNNGV. The trim removed 5 bases at V and 5 bases at J, leaving 8 bases unmatched. This chain's CDR3 is CASSISTGADQPQHF. The CDR3 DNA reads as TGTGCCAGCAGCATTTCGACAGGGGCTGATCAGCCCCAGCATTTT.

The rearrangement joins TRBV18 to TRBJ2-5; D is possibly TRBD2 (6 bases). In germline, CDR1 is KGHSH, CDR2 LQKENI. The length of the CDR3 is 15 residues. V was shortened by 3 bases and J by 3 bases, with 14 bases between the two germline ends. The CDR3 DNA reads TGTGCCAGCTCACCGGGTGTGGGGGAGGAAGAGACCCAGTACTTC. This translates into CASSPGVGEEETQYF.

CDR3 sequence: CASSFGYSGNTIYF. CDR3 sequence (DNA): TGTGCCAGCAGCTTCGGTTACTCTGGAAACACCATATATTTT. The genes are TRBV5-6 and TRBJ1-3; D gene unclear. The CDR3 loop spans 14 amino acids. Germline values: CDR1 SGHDT, CDR2 YYEEEE. Trimming pared 2 bases from V and 0 bases from J, leaving 6 bases between.

This clone was detected once. The chain couples TRBV4-2 to TRBJ2-1; 14 positions agree with TRBD2. From germline, CDR1 is LGHNA and CDR2 YNFKEQ. The CDR3 is 16 amino acids. The V gene end was trimmed by 2 bases and the J gene end by 10 bases; junction bases not matched to a gene: 7. Here the CDR3 DNA reads TGTGCCAGCAGCCAATCGGGACTAGCGGGGGAGGGGGAGCAGTTCTTC. Amino acids: CASSQSGLAGEGEQFF.

A single count supports this clone. The chain combines TRBV27 with TRBJ2-3; D gene uncertain. This CDR3 has 14 residues. The V and J ends lost 7 bases and 1 base respectively, with 12 bases between them. Looked up from germline, CDR1 is MNHEY and CDR2 is SMNVEV (reference sequence). CDR3 nucleotide sequence: TGTGCCAGCACAACCCTGCTCCGCACAGATACGCAGTATTTT. Its protein product is CASTTLLRTDTQYF.

V gene TRBV7-2 combines with J gene TRBJ2-5; 11 nucleotides agree with TRBD1. The CDR3 spans 16 residues. The junction had 16 bases not matched to a gene; V was cut back by 5 bases and J by 11 bases. The germline gives CDR1 SGHTA, CDR2 FQGNSA. The CDR3 region has the DNA TGTGCCAGCAGCCAACCCCTGGACAGGGGGCCCCGAATGCAGTACTTC. Amino acids: CASSQPLDRGPRMQYF.

V and J are TRBV7-6 and TRBJ2-1; D possibly corresponds to TRBD2 (7 bases). There are 16 residues in the CDR3. Looked up from germline, CDR1 is SGHVS and CDR2 is FNYEAQ. V was shortened by 1 base and J by 4 bases, with 14 bases between the two germline ends. The CDR3 nucleotides are TGTGCCAGCAGCTTAGAGGGGGGGGCCGCGTACAATGAGCAGTTCTTC. Protein product: CASSLEGGAAYNEQFF.

The count of this clone is one. V and J are TRBV30 and TRBJ1-3, with no clear D. The germline V gene encodes CDR1 GTSNPN and CDR2 SVGIG (reference sequence). This CDR3 contains 13 residues. Deletions cut 0 bases from V and 7 bases from J, with 10 bases between. This CDR3 is CAWSVLSGNTIYF. The CDR3, as DNA: TGTGCCTGGAGTGTACTCAGCGGGAACACCATATATTTT.

This clone was observed a single time. The J gene is TRBJ1-2, the V gene TRBV7-2; D unclear. V gave up 0 bases and J gave up 5 bases, with 4 bases separating them. CDR1 is SGHTA, CDR2 FQGNSA, per germline. This CDR3 region has 12 residues. The CDR3: CASSLAQYGYTF. For the CDR3, the DNA is TGTGCCAGCAGCTTAGCCCAATATGGCTACACCTTC. Drawing the rest from reference TRBV7-2 and TRBJ1-2, the complete variable domain is GAGVSQSPSNKVTEKGKDVELRCDPISGHTALYWYRQSLGQGLEFLIYFQGNSAPDKSGLPSDRFSAERTGGSVSTLTIQRTQQEDSAVYLCASSLAQYGYTFGSGTRLTVV.

The chain is built from TRBV6-6 and TRBJ1-1; possible D gene TRBD1, 6 bases. CDR3 length equals 14 residues. Between the trimmed V and J ends, which lost 6 bases and 4 bases, there was a span of 15 bases. The germline V gene encodes CDR1 MNHNY and CDR2 SVGAGI (reference sequence). The CDR3 sequence is CASSPTEGVTEAFF. CDR3 coding DNA: TGTGCCAGCAGCCCGACCGAGGGGGTCACTGAAGCTTTCTTT.